Following are 25 T cell receptor beta chains from one sample sequenced in a study of T cells after yellow fever vaccination. TCRdb reanalysed the 5' RACE reads using MiXCR and keeps one entry per CDR3 protein. The sample comprises about 340,000 distinct CDR3 sequences, around an eighth of which are singletons, and about 3% rests with the top ten. The specimen was CD4+ T cells sorted from PBMCs, collected 15 days after the yellow fever booster vaccination. The receptors come from a man aged 18 to 30 who received the YFV17D yellow fever vaccine.

This chain's CDR3 is CASSPGSGGVYNEQFF. The DNA of the CDR3 is TGTGCCAGCAGCCCCGGTAGCGGGGGGGTCTACAATGAGCAGTTCTTC. This sequence joins TRBV7-3 and TRBJ2-1; 11 positions match TRBD2. Trimming took 5 bases from V and 3 from J; bases not matched to a gene: 6. From germline, CDR1 is SGHTA and CDR2 FQGTGA. The CDR3 covers 16 residues.

This clonotype was observed a few times. V gene TRBV23-1 combines with J gene TRBJ1-1; D call uncertain. TRBV23-1 is classed as an ORF, of uncertain function. CDR3 size: 16 residues. V lost 0 bases and J 4 bases, leaving 15 bases between the germline ends. The CDR3 DNA is TGCGCCAGCAGTCAATCGCGGCAGCGAGAGGGCACTGAAGCTTTCTTT. This translates into CASSQSRQREGTEAFF.

V and J are TRBV12-3 or TRBV12-4 and TRBJ2-2; the D is unclear. The CDR3 is made up of 13 amino acids. Trimming removed 5 bases from V and 7 bases from J, with 11 bases in between. The CDR3 sequence: CASSAQMGGELFF. The CDR3 DNA is TGTGCCAGCAGTGCTCAAATGGGCGGGGAGCTGTTTTTT.

The chain combines TRBV20-1 with TRBJ2-6, with TRBD1 identical over 7 bases. This CDR3 is 14 amino acids long. Germline CDR1 and CDR2: DFQATT and SNEGSKA (reference sequence). J gave up 1 base and V 5 bases, and 2 bases lay outside the gene matches. CDR3: CSASTGSGANVLTF. The CDR3 region has the DNA TGCAGTGCTTCGACAGGGTCTGGGGCCAACGTCCTGACTTTC.

The chain carries TRBV6-5 and TRBJ2-7; D ambiguous. The CDR3 covers 13 residues. From germline, CDR1 is MNHEY and CDR2 SVGAGI. V dropped 2 bases and J dropped 6 bases, with 11 bases sitting between them. CDR3 nucleotide sequence: TGTGCCAGCAGTTACGGCAGGCTGGGCGAGCAGTACGTC. The encoded protein is CASSYGRLGEQYV.

This clonotype has ten or more counts. The rearrangement uses TRBV5-6 and TRBJ2-7; tentatively, D is TRBD1 or TRBD2 (5 bases each). The CDR3 runs to 14 residues. Trimming pared 2 bases from V and 6 bases from J, leaving 15 bases between. CDR1 and CDR2 from the germline V gene are SGHDT and YYEEEE. The chain's CDR3 is CASSFSQEDGEQYV. DNA of the CDR3: TGTGCCAGCAGCTTTTCACAGGAGGATGGCGAGCAGTACGTC.

The chain links TRBV5-5 to TRBJ1-3, with a possible D match to TRBD1 (6 bases). V was cut by 2 bases and J by 0 bases, with 12 bases left in between. This CDR3 region has 16 residues. Germline-derived CDR1 and CDR2 are SGHKS and YYEKEE (reference sequence). CDR3 amino acids: CASSLGAGHSGNTIYF. The CDR3 coding sequence is TGTGCCAGCAGCTTAGGGGCGGGACACTCTGGAAACACCATATATTTT.

This clonotype was seen only a few times. This chain uses TRBV6-5 with TRBJ1-3; the D is unclear. Germline V gives CDR1 MNHEY, CDR2 SVGAGI. V was cut by 6 bases and J by 4 bases, with 7 bases left in between. The CDR3 totals 12 residues. CDR3: CASSPAGNTIYF. The DNA of the CDR3 is TGTGCCAGCAGCCCCGCCGGAAACACCATATATTTT.

This clonotype occurred a few times. The chain uses TRBV4-3 and TRBJ2-7; no firm D call. The V end was cut by 0 bases, the J end by 6 bases, with 12 bases between. From germline, CDR1 is LGHNA and CDR2 YSLEER. The CDR3 length is 14 residues. The CDR3 DNA reads TGCGCCAGCAGCCAAGATCAACAAGCCCGCGAGCAGTACTTC. Translated, it gives CASSQDQQAREQYF.

This clonotype was seen repeatedly, ten times or more. The J gene is TRBJ2-3, the V gene TRBV21-1; TRBD1 is taken as the D call from the table, unchecked against the DNA. TRBV21-1 is assigned pseudogene status. The CDR3 loop spans 15 amino acids. The CDR3 is CASTPGRKDADTQYF. The CDR3 coding sequence is TGTGCCAGCACCCCGGGACGGAAGGATGCAGATACGCAGTATTTT.

The table lists this clonotype with many counts. This chain links TRBV25-1 with TRBJ2-1, with D perhaps given as TRBD1 or TRBD2 (5 bases each). Germline V lookup: CDR1 MGHDK, CDR2 SYGVNS. The CDR3 totals 14 residues. V was clipped by 2 bases and J by 6 bases, with 11 bases between them. In DNA, the CDR3 is TGTGCCAGCAGTGAACTGGGGACCCTCAATGAGCAGTTCTTC. Protein product: CASSELGTLNEQFF.

DNA for the CDR3: TGTGCCAGCGGTGCAGGGCCGTCCTTAAATGAGCAGTTCTTC. This codes for CASGAGPSLNEQFF. The chain uses TRBV7-2 and TRBJ2-1; the D gene is possibly TRBD1 (5 bases). The ends were cut back, 8 bases at V and 7 bases at J, with 18 bases in the middle. Germline CDR1 reads SGHTA; CDR2 reads FQGNSA. The CDR3 sequence is 14 residues long.

This chain joins TRBV5-4 and TRBJ2-3, with 10 bases fitting TRBD2. CDR1 is SGHNT and CDR2 is YYREEE in the germline V gene (reference sequence). The CDR3 has 14 residues. V trimming: 6 bases; J trimming: 5 bases; junction bases outside the gene matches: 6. CDR3: CASTPQRGGDTQYF. The CDR3 nucleotides read TGTGCCAGCACCCCTCAGCGGGGGGGAGATACGCAGTATTTT.

The chain uses TRBV11-2 and TRBJ1-5, with a weak D call TRBD1 (5 bases). Germline CDR1 and CDR2: SGHAT and FQNNGV. The CDR3 length is 14 residues. Trimming removed 0 bases at V and 5 bases at J, with 8 bases between. CDR3 bases: TGTGCCAGCAGCTTAGAATTGGGGGATCAGCCCCAGCATTTT. Its translation: CASSLELGDQPQHF.

A remark on this clonotype: This likely comes from a read error, as the CDR3 has no conserved phenylalanine or tryptophan at its end. The chain carries TRBV20-1 and TRBJ2-5; the D gene is possibly TRBD2 (6 bases). CDR1 and CDR2 from the germline V gene are DFQATT and SNEGSKA (reference sequence). V was shortened by 0 bases and J by 4 bases, with 12 bases between the two germline ends. The CDR3 has 14 amino acids. Here the CDR3 DNA reads TGCAGTGCTAGAGATCCGGGAGCGGCAGAGACCCAGTACTCC. It yields the protein CSARDPGAAETQYS.

This clonotype has a handful of counts. V usage is TRBV7-6 and J usage is TRBJ2-7, with 8 bases that match TRBD1. The ends lost 4 bases at V and 5 bases at J; junction bases unmatched: 7. Per the germline V gene, CDR1 is SGHVS and CDR2 is FNYEAQ. This CDR3 has 14 amino acids. Here the CDR3 reads CASSSRRQGNEQYF. In DNA, the CDR3 is TGTGCCAGCAGCTCCCGTAGACAGGGGAACGAGCAGTACTTC.

This clonotype was detected ten times or more. The chain has TRBV7-3 and TRBJ2-5, with 8 bases lining up with TRBD2. The junction had 9 bases not matched to a gene; V was cut back by 0 bases and J by 6 bases. CDR3 length equals 16 residues. Looked up from germline, CDR1 is SGHTA and CDR2 is FQGTGA. The CDR3 here is CASSLTLGSGGKTQYF. CDR3 coding DNA: TGTGCCAGCAGCTTAACCCTCGGCAGCGGGGGAAAGACCCAGTACTTC.

The chain carries TRBV28 and TRBJ2-3, with unresolved D. CDR3 length: 12 residues. In germline, CDR1 is MDHEN, CDR2 SYDVKM. Trimming took off 4 bases at V and 5 bases at J, with 7 bases between the two ends. This CDR3 reads CASSWVGDTQYF. The CDR3 DNA follows: TGTGCCAGCAGTTGGGTAGGAGATACGCAGTATTTT. The whole variable domain, remainder taken from reference TRBV28 and TRBJ2-3, is DVKVTQSSRYLVKRTGEKVFLECVQDMDHENMFWYRQDPGLGLRLIYFSYDVKMKEKGDIPEGYSVSREKKERFSLILESASTNQTSMYLCASSWVGDTQYFGPGTRLTVL.

This clonotype was seen only a few times. This chain uses TRBV6-5 with TRBJ2-6; D remains ambiguous. With 5 bases removed from V and 0 bases from J, the gap between germline ends came to 20 bases. Germline V gene sequence: CDR1 MNHEY, CDR2 SVGAGI. The CDR3 covers 19 residues. The CDR3 DNA is TGTGCCAGCAGTAAACGCCCCCCAGGCGTTAGCTCTGGGGCCAACGTCCTGACTTTC. Residues: CASSKRPPGVSSGANVLTF.

This clonotype has just a few counts. The V gene is TRBV4-3, the J gene TRBJ1-3; D remains unclear. V dropped 5 bases and J dropped 0 bases, with 14 bases sitting between them. The CDR3 runs to 16 residues. Germline loops: CDR1 LGHNA, CDR2 YSLEER. In DNA, the CDR3 is TGCGCCAGCAGCTCCCGCACCAGACTCTCTGGAAACACCATATATTTT. This sequence encodes CASSSRTRLSGNTIYF.

The CDR3 DNA sequence: TGTGCCAGCAGCGAAGCGGGTGACCTGTACGGGGAGCTGTTTTTT. Translation gives CASSEAGDLYGELFF. This chain connects TRBV28 to TRBJ2-2; D may be TRBD2 (6 bases). V dropped 6 bases and J dropped 7 bases, with 18 bases sitting between them. CDR1 is MDHEN, CDR2 SYDVKM, per germline. This CDR3 is 15 amino acids long.

This clonotype was found a few times. The rearrangement links TRBV18 to TRBJ2-2; possible D gene TRBD1, 6 bases. The CDR3 length is 16 residues. Deletions cut 2 bases from V and 1 base from J, with 11 bases between. Germline assignment: CDR1 KGHSH and CDR2 LQKENI. CDR3 sequence (DNA): TGTGCCAGCTCACCATCCGCGACAGGGAACACCGGGGAGCTGTTTTTT. This codes for CASSPSATGNTGELFF.

This clonotype was recorded many times. This chain links TRBV4-3 with TRBJ2-1, with D unclear. Germline CDR1 is LGHNA and CDR2 is YSLEER. This CDR3 has 14 amino acids. Deletions cut 0 bases from V and 4 bases from J, with 7 bases between. This chain's CDR3 is CASSQDGRYNEQFF. The CDR3 DNA reads as TGCGCCAGCAGCCAAGATGGGCGTTACAATGAGCAGTTCTTC.

The chain employs TRBV7-3 and TRBJ2-1, with TRBD1 matching over 8 bases. CDR3 length: 13 residues. V was pared by 5 bases and J by 7 bases, with 4 bases of the junction left unmatched. In germline, CDR1 is SGHTA, CDR2 FQGTGA. CDR3 sequence: CASSADRENEQFF. The CDR3 DNA reads as TGTGCCAGCAGCGCGGACAGGGAGAATGAGCAGTTCTTC.

This clonotype was counted only a few times. The V call is TRBV4-3, the J call TRBJ2-6; D gene uncertain. The CDR3 sequence is 14 residues long. Germline lookup yields CDR1 LGHNA and CDR2 YSLEER. V gave up 3 bases and J gave up 4 bases, with 7 bases separating them. The CDR3 sequence: CASSQNPGANVLTF. The DNA of the CDR3 is TGCGCCAGCAGCCAGAATCCGGGGGCCAACGTCCTGACTTTC.